Below are 28 T cell receptor beta chains sequenced from a single sample in a study of CD4 T cells in relation to SARS-CoV-2 and coronaviruses. The antigens these receptors bind are not known. The assay was immunoSEQ multiplex PCR, and TCRdb's table has in-frame clones only and misses some. The data contain 16,000 or so clones, around 77% of them singletons. Before the COVID-19 pandemic, during about 2011-2019, CD4+ T cells were taken from unexposed donors. Isolation of CD4+ T cells took place after approximately eleven days in culture. The material sequenced was CD4+ T cells from PBMCs, cultured in vitro. The origin of the receptors is a human donor in good health.

This clone was seen only a few times. This chain joins TRBV5-5 and TRBJ1-5; no firm D call. The CDR3 contains 16 residues. Germline loops: CDR1 SGHKS, CDR2 YYEKEE (reference sequence). V was cut by 4 bases and J by 2 bases, with 16 bases left in between. In DNA, the CDR3 is TGTGCCAGCAGCCGGTCCCCGGGAGGAGGCAATCAGCCCCAGCATTTT. Its translation is CASSRSPGGGNQPQHF.

This clone was recorded a few times. V usage is TRBV9 and J usage is TRBJ2-2; a possible D gene is TRBD1 (6 bases). Germline CDR1 and CDR2: SGDLS and YYNGEE. The CDR3 is 13 residues long. V lost 6 bases and J lost 3, with 9 bases in between. CDR3 in DNA: TGTGCCAGCACGTGGACAGACACCGGGGAGCTGTTTTTT. Its protein product is CASTWTDTGELFF.

The V gene is TRBV5-4, the J gene TRBJ2-6; 8 nucleotides line up with TRBD2. CDR3 length equals 17 residues. V shed 4 bases and J 0 bases; nucleotides not matched to a gene: 6. Germline-derived CDR1 and CDR2 are SGHNT and YYREEE (reference sequence). The CDR3 loop reads CASSVSGIYSGANVLTF. CDR3 coding DNA: TGTGCCAGCAGCGTTAGCGGGATCTACTCTGGGGCCAACGTCCTGACTTTC. Together with reference TRBV5-4 and TRBJ2-6, the CDR3 gives the full variable domain: ETGVTQSPTHLIKTRGQQVTLRCSSQSGHNTVSWYQQALGQGPQFIFQYYREEENGRGNFPPRFSGLQFPNYSSELNVNALELDDSALYLCASSVSGIYSGANVLTFGAGSRLTVL.

The rearrangement links TRBV11-2 to TRBJ2-3; 7 bases match TRBD2. The CDR3 covers 15 residues. CDR1 is SGHAT, CDR2 FQNNGV, per germline. V gave up 6 bases and J gave up 0 bases; unmatched junction bases: 6. The CDR3 DNA reads as TGTGCCAGCAGACAAATTAGCGGGAGCACAGATACGCAGTATTTT. This codes for CASRQISGSTDTQYF.

The chain has TRBV5-8 and TRBJ2-4, with D unresolved. The CDR3 covers 16 residues. Per the germline V gene, CDR1 is SGHTS and CDR2 is YDEGEE. V was clipped by 0 bases and J by 0 bases, with 10 bases between them. The CDR3, as DNA: TGTGCCAGCAGCTTGGGGCAGGTAGTAGCCAAAAACATTCAGTACTTC. Amino acids: CASSLGQVVAKNIQYF. The entire variable domain, with the rest obtained from reference TRBV5-8 and TRBJ2-4, is as follows: EAGVTQSPTHLIKTRGQQATLRCSPISGHTSVYWYQQALGLGLQFLLWYDEGEERNRGNFPPRFSGRQFPNYSSELNVNALELEDSALYLCASSLGQVVAKNIQYFGAGTRLSVL.

This sequence joins TRBV19 and TRBJ2-7; tentatively, D is TRBD1 or TRBD2 (6 bases each). V was cut by 9 bases and J by 2 bases, with 26 bases left in between. The germline gives CDR1 LNHDA, CDR2 SQIVND (reference sequence). This CDR3 has 17 residues. The chain's CDR3 is CARAKSVCAGEAYEQYF. In DNA, the CDR3 is TGTGCCAGAGCCAAATCAGTTTGTGCAGGGGAGGCCTACGAGCAGTACTTC.

J is TRBJ1-5 and V is TRBV2, with TRBD1 matching over 8 bases. The CDR3 has 13 amino acids. Germline V CDR1 and CDR2: SNHLY, FYNNEI. With 2 bases clipped from V and 16 bases from J, the junction kept 10 bases outside the gene matches. The CDR3 loop reads CASSEYKDRVKHF. Written as DNA, the CDR3 is TGTGCCAGCAGTGAATATAAGGACAGGGTGAAACATTTT.

This clone has only one observation. This chain uses TRBV19 with TRBJ2-7, with 9 bases identical to TRBD1. The CDR3 sequence is 15 residues long. V was clipped by 5 bases and J by 3 bases; unmatched bases: 8. CDR1 and CDR2 from the germline V gene are LNHDA and SQIVND (reference sequence). The CDR3 DNA follows: TGTGCCAGTAGTGCCGCAGGGACAGGGATCTACGAGCAGTACTTC. Its translation: CASSAAGTGIYEQYF.

In this sample, this clone turned up once. The V call is TRBV4-1, the J call TRBJ2-3; TRBD1 agrees at 9 bases. With 3 bases clipped from V and 4 bases from J, the junction kept 11 bases outside the gene matches. There are 17 residues in the CDR3. Germline loops: CDR1 MGHRA, CDR2 YSYEKL. CDR3 nucleotide sequence: TGCGCCAGCAGCCACCTTACCGGGACAGGGACAGCAGATACGCAGTATTTT. Amino acids: CASSHLTGTGTADTQYF.

V and J are TRBV19 and TRBJ1-1; D unresolved. Germline CDR1 reads LNHDA; CDR2 reads SQIVND (reference sequence). The CDR3 totals 15 residues. V lost 7 bases, J lost 0 bases, and 15 bases lay in between. CDR3 sequence reads: CASTRQNHLNTEAFF. CDR3 nucleotide sequence: TGTGCCAGTACACGGCAGAACCACTTGAACACTGAAGCTTTCTTT. The full variable domain, rest sourced from reference TRBV19 and TRBJ1-1, is DGGITQSPKYLFRKEGQNVTLSCEQNLNHDAMYWYRQDPGQGLRLIYYSQIVNDFQKGDIAEGYSVSREKKESFPLTVTSAQKNPTAFYLCASTRQNHLNTEAFFGQGTRLTVV.

The count of this clone is one. The chain has TRBV24-1 and TRBJ2-5, with 8 nucleotides matching TRBD1. V shed 4 bases and J 4 bases; nucleotides not matched to a gene: 10. Per germline, CDR1 KGHDR and CDR2 SFDVKD. CDR3 size: 16 residues. This CDR3 is CATSDPGQGRGETQYF. CDR3 sequence (DNA): TGTGCCACCAGTGACCCCGGACAGGGACGTGGAGAGACCCAGTACTTC.

This clone was seen more than once but under ten times. The gene calls are TRBV4-2 and TRBJ1-1; D ambiguous. This CDR3 comprises 16 residues. V lost 1 base, J lost 5 bases, and 17 bases lay in between. Germline V gives CDR1 LGHNA, CDR2 YNFKEQ. CDR3 sequence (DNA): TGTGCCAGCAGCCAAGTGGGCAGTAAGGGTGGGACTGAAGCTTTCTTT. Protein: CASSQVGSKGGTEAFF.

Sample share makes this clone large (0.1 to 1%). The rearrangement joins TRBV6-1 to TRBJ1-1, with TRBD1 as a possible D gene (5 bases). The CDR3 is 13 residues long. V lost 2 bases, J lost 5 bases, and 9 bases lay in between. Germline loops: CDR1 MNHNS, CDR2 SASEGT. The DNA of the CDR3 is TGTGCCAGCAGTGAACAGGGAGGGACTGAAGCTTTCTTT. This encodes CASSEQGGTEAFF.

The chain carries TRBV18 and TRBJ2-2; D gene unclear. Germline V gene lookup returns CDR1 KGHSH and CDR2 LQKENI. V was cut by 2 bases and J by 4 bases, with 8 bases left in between. The CDR3 length is 14 residues. The CDR3 DNA is TGTGCCAGCTCACCATGGGATAGCACCGGGGAGCTGTTTTTT. Its translation is CASSPWDSTGELFF.

The chain carries TRBV11-3 and TRBJ2-3; D gene unclear. The V gene lost 3 bases and the J gene lost 2 bases, with 6 bases spanning the gap. In germline, CDR1 is SGHNT, CDR2 YENEEA. This CDR3 spans 13 amino acids. The CDR3 loop is CASSFTLTDTQYF. The DNA of the CDR3 is TGTGCCAGCAGCTTCACCCTCACAGATACGCAGTATTTT.

The count of this clone is one. The chain has TRBV28 and TRBJ1-1; D not certain. The V end lost 3 bases, the J end lost 7 bases, and 6 bases lay between the germline ends. The CDR3 runs to 11 residues. From germline, CDR1 is MDHEN and CDR2 SYDVKM. The CDR3 loop reads CASSFVDEAFF. The CDR3 DNA is TGTGCCAGCAGTTTCGTGGATGAAGCTTTCTTT.

This chain joins TRBV6-6 and TRBJ2-7, with 8 bases matching TRBD1. The CDR3 loop spans 14 amino acids. Germline CDR1 and CDR2: MNHNY and SVGAGI (reference sequence). V was clipped by 4 bases and J by 2 bases; unmatched bases: 4. The CDR3 bases are TGTGCCAGCAGTTCCTCGGGACAGGCCTACGAGCAGTACTTC. Translating it yields CASSSSGQAYEQYF.

V and J are TRBV3-1 (or the pseudogene TRBV3-2) and TRBJ2-7; TRBD2 agrees at 10 bases. V shed 4 bases and J 3 bases; nucleotides not matched to a gene: 6. The germline CDR1 and CDR2 sequences are LGHDT and YNNKEL (reference sequence). The CDR3 is made up of 15 amino acids. The CDR3 sequence is CASSPTGTSDYEQYF. In DNA form, the CDR3 reads TGTGCCAGCAGCCCGACCGGGACTAGCGACTACGAGCAGTACTTC.

This clone was seen a few times. This chain uses TRBV30 with TRBJ1-1; D ambiguous. With 0 bases removed from V and 10 bases from J, the gap between germline ends came to 15 bases. The CDR3 has 13 residues. Germline lookup yields CDR1 GTSNPN and CDR2 SVGIG (reference sequence). In nucleotides, the CDR3 is TGTGCCTGGAGTGTTGATGACCGTCGGGGAGCTTTCTTT. It yields the protein CAWSVDDRRGAFF.

This chain uses TRBV2 with TRBJ2-1; the D is unclear. Germline CDR1 is SNHLY and CDR2 is FYNNEI. The germline V and J ends were trimmed by 3 bases and 7 bases, with 4 bases remaining between them. The CDR3 spans 11 residues. CDR3 sequence: CASSDWNEQFF. The CDR3 bases are TGTGCCAGCAGTGATTGGAATGAGCAGTTCTTC.

The chain employs TRBV3-1 (or the pseudogene TRBV3-2) and TRBJ2-3; the match to TRBD2 covers 7 bases. The ends lost 3 bases at V and 2 bases at J; junction bases unmatched: 8. The CDR3 contains 16 residues. Germline V gene data show CDR1 as LGHDT and CDR2 as YNNKEL (reference sequence). The CDR3 coding sequence is TGTGCCAGCAGCCAGGGGGGGGTTCTAGACACAGATACGCAGTATTTT. It is translated as CASSQGGVLDTDTQYF.

This chain uses TRBV6-4 with TRBJ1-1, with D hard to call. Trimming removed 3 bases from V and 1 base from J, with 9 bases in between. Germline V CDR1 and CDR2: MRHNA, SNTAGT. The CDR3 is made up of 14 amino acids. The CDR3 sequence: CASSEKGENTEAFF. The CDR3 DNA follows: TGTGCCAGCAGTGAGAAGGGTGAGAACACTGAAGCTTTCTTT.

The chain is built from TRBV2 and TRBJ2-2, with D possibly called TRBD1 or TRBD2 (5 bases each). The V gene lost 7 bases and the J gene lost 7 bases, with 16 bases spanning the gap. Germline assignment: CDR1 SNHLY and CDR2 FYNNEI. The CDR3 extends over 14 amino acids. The CDR3: CASTMVLGVGELFF. In DNA, the CDR3 is TGTGCCAGCACTATGGTGCTGGGGGTCGGGGAGCTGTTTTTT.

The rearrangement links TRBV18 to TRBJ2-7; 7 bases match TRBD2. The CDR3 consists of 16 residues. CDR1 and CDR2 from the germline V gene are KGHSH and LQKENI. The J segment lost 2 bases and the V segment lost 0 bases, leaving 7 bases of the junction unmatched. CDR3 in DNA: TGTGCCAGCTCACCACCGGGGGGGACGTCGGCCTACGAGCAGTACTTC. Its protein product is CASSPPGGTSAYEQYF.

This chain uses TRBV6-2 or TRBV6-3 with TRBJ2-7; D may be TRBD1 (6 bases). V lost 2 bases and J 5 bases, leaving 10 bases between the germline ends. Germline-derived CDR1 and CDR2 are MNHEY and SVGEGT. This CDR3 spans 13 amino acids. The CDR3 bases are TGTGCCAGCAGTTACGACAGGACCAACGAGCAGTACTTC. Residues: CASSYDRTNEQYF.

This clone was found a few times. The chain has TRBV5-1 and TRBJ2-7, with 9 bases identical to TRBD2. CDR1 is SGHRS, CDR2 YFSETQ, per germline. There are 16 residues in the CDR3. V gave up 3 bases and J gave up 3 bases; unmatched junction bases: 10. Here the CDR3 reads CASSWGNLAGNYEQYF. In DNA, the CDR3 is TGCGCCAGCAGCTGGGGGAACCTAGCGGGGAACTACGAGCAGTACTTC.

This clone was counted a few times. J is TRBJ2-7 and V is TRBV7-2; D is possibly TRBD2 (6 bases). CDR1 SGHTA and CDR2 FQGNSA come from the germline V gene. Trimming shortened V by 3 bases and J by 9 bases, and 18 bases separated the two germline ends. The CDR3 has 14 amino acids. The CDR3 coding sequence is TGTGCCAGCAGCTTTAAGGGAGGCGCTACGGGGCAGTACTTC. Translation gives CASSFKGGATGQYF.

The V call is TRBV29-1, the J call TRBJ2-2; TRBD2 matches at 7 bases. This CDR3 has 18 residues. Trimming removed 4 bases from V and 7 bases from J; junction bases left unmatched: 21. Germline assignment: CDR1 SQVTM and CDR2 ANQGSEA. The CDR3 DNA sequence: TGCAGCGTTGGAGCGGGCGGGGGTGGACTACACCAGGGCGGGGAGCTGTTTTTT. Its protein is CSVGAGGGGLHQGGELFF.